This T cell receptor beta chain was captured by sequencing in a study of T cells in women clearing cervical HPV infection. As concerns this clone: Its antigen is still unknown. Read sequence stops 3 residues before the CDR3 end, and the germline J gene provides the missing end.

Germline-derived CDR1 and CDR2 are DFQATT and SNEGSKA (reference sequence). This CDR3 is 14 amino acids long. Here immunoSEQ multiplex PCR was the method, and the copy in TCRdb shows in-frame clones only, minus some. The sample holds about 19,000 clones. Cervical HPV DNA detected by MY09/MY11 PCR, typed by dot-blot. General observations from the study: TRBV6-7 abundance was lower in cases than controls (approximately 0.11% versus 0.16%).

The rearrangement links TRBV20-1 to TRBJ2-2; weak D call: TRBD1 (6 bases). The sequencing sample was made of blood buffy coat. The sequence was collected from a woman aged 18 to 75 with a cervical HPV16 infection that either progressed to CIN3+ or cleared (not recorded which). Partial CDR3 DNA: TGCAGTGCCACCGACAGGTTGGGTAATTCACCG. Translated: CSATDRLGNSP. The CDR3 reads in full as CSATDRLGNSPLFF.